In this sample, the clone carrying this TCR beta chain turned up once. The data were taken from a study of blood T cell repertoires in COVID-19. Study as a whole: The origin of the acute and convalescent COVID-19 samples was the United States, Italy and Spain. T cells, B-cell-depleted T cells, or PBMCs provided the cDNA or gDNA that served as material.

The CDR3 loop spans 16 amino acids. From germline, CDR1 is SGHNT and CDR2 YYREEE (reference sequence). Trimming cost V 3 bases and J 0 bases; bases outside gene matches: 3. The data were produced by immunoSEQ multiplex PCR, yet TCRdb's version contains in-frame clones alone and is incomplete. The data show roughly 68,000 clones, over 75% seen once. This TCR derives from a man aged 45-65 years with acute or convalescent COVID-19. V usage is TRBV5-4 and J usage is TRBJ1-6; 7 nucleotides align to TRBD1. The specimen was peripheral blood. CDR3 in DNA: TGTGCCAGCAGCTCGGCAGGGGGCTCCTATAATTCACCCCTCCACTTT. Encoded protein: CASSSAGGSYNSPLHF.